This is a list of T cell receptor beta chains from one sample in a study of shared clonotypes between healthy human individuals. The assay was immunoSEQ multiplex PCR, and TCRdb's table has in-frame clones only and misses some. The sample has approximately 2.4 million clones, approximately 94% seen once. The sample consisted of naive CD4+ T cells sorted from blood. The receptors were gathered from a man younger than 35 in good health. Each CDR3 is given without its conserved first and last residue.

v_call: TRBV10-3
j_call: TRBJ1-4
cdr3_aa: AISPSGGGNEKLF

v_call: TRBV18
j_call: TRBJ1-6
cdr3_aa: ASSTGGVWYNSPLH

v_call: TRBV6-6
j_call: TRBJ1-1
cdr3_aa: ASSTSTGGKAF

v_call: TRBV2
j_call: TRBJ1-3
cdr3_aa: ASSDGSLGGNTIY

v_call: TRBV29-1
j_call: TRBJ2-1
cdr3_aa: SFIRGTSGGPSSYNEQF

v_call: TRBV11-3
j_call: TRBJ2-4
cdr3_aa: ASSLGGNIQY

v_call: TRBV2
j_call: TRBJ2-1
cdr3_aa: ASRQLAGVGNEQF

v_call: TRBV19
j_call: TRBJ1-5
cdr3_aa: ASSIHKSYSNQPQH

v_call: TRBV5-1
j_call: TRBJ2-2
cdr3_aa: ASSLGPLVYTGELF

v_call: TRBV10-3
j_call: TRBJ1-2
cdr3_aa: AISESLDSLYGYT

v_call: TRBV4-2
j_call: TRBJ1-6
cdr3_aa: ASSQDKSEGSPLH

v_call: TRBV18
j_call: TRBJ2-5
cdr3_aa: ASSPGVAGPQETQY

v_call: TRBV5-4
j_call: TRBJ2-3
cdr3_aa: ASSEGLPSRTDTQY

v_call: TRBV5-1
j_call: TRBJ2-2
cdr3_aa: ASRRVAGGPVLAGELF

v_call: TRBV19
j_call: TRBJ1-1
cdr3_aa: ASSDRGQGRTREAF

v_call: TRBV30
j_call: TRBJ1-5
cdr3_aa: AWSSDSNQPQH

v_call: TRBV19
j_call: TRBJ2-3
cdr3_aa: ASSIGGGAVDTQY

v_call: TRBV5-4
j_call: TRBJ2-3
cdr3_aa: ASSSQGSDTQY

v_call: TRBV2
j_call: TRBJ1-2
cdr3_aa: ASSLQGAGYGYT

v_call: TRBV7-6
j_call: TRBJ2-2
cdr3_aa: ASSPMGAGELF

v_call: TRBV18
j_call: TRBJ1-6
cdr3_aa: ASSTDSSYNSPLH

v_call: TRBV7-2
j_call: TRBJ2-7
cdr3_aa: ASSRTDRGYEQY

v_call: TRBV2
j_call: TRBJ1-2
cdr3_aa: ASSEGADYGYT